This T cell receptor beta chain originates from a study of PD-1 blockade in classical Hodgkin lymphoma. V dropped 6 bases and J dropped 6; count of bases not matched to a gene: 9. The CDR3 extends over 16 amino acids. Germline V gene sequence: CDR1 MNHEY, CDR2 SMNVEV (reference sequence). The protocol was immunoSEQ multiplex PCR, while the TCRdb copy is restricted to in-frame clones and leaves out a portion. The sample shows some 10,000 clones, 74% of them seen only once. Every patient was affected by relapse after autologous stem cell transplantation, while exposure to brentuximab vedotin was not uniform. Thawed PBMCs underwent magnetic negative selection to yield purified CD4+ T cells.

The source material was CD4+ T cells from blood, sampled at baseline. The J gene is TRBJ2-3, the V gene TRBV27; 13 bases map to TRBD2. The TCR was taken from a human donor with classical Hodgkin lymphoma. The CDR3 coding sequence is TGTGCCAGCAGCCGGACTAGCGGGAGACCATTGGATACGCAGTATTTT. Translation gives CASSRTSGRPLDTQYF.